One sample yielded the 20 T cell receptor beta chains listed below, sequenced in a study of blood T cell repertoires in COVID-19 (dated by TCRdb to 2018 to 2020). Receptors were amplified or captured by the immunoSEQ multiplex PCR assay. TCRdb retrieved this table from immuneACCESS and kept in-frame rearrangements only. Not all clones are present; in checked studies, unresolved V genes account for under half, and no reason is known for the remainder. The sample contains 45,000 or so clones, roughly 89% of them found a single time. The ten largest clonotypes hold about 3.7% of the sample. The sample consisted of peripheral blood. These receptor sequences come from a man aged 35 to 55 with COVID-19, enrolled during active disease.

The chain couples TRBV21-1 to TRBJ2-7; TRBD2 is the table's D call and was not checked against the DNA. TRBV21-1 is deemed a pseudogene. The CDR3 consists of 16 residues. This chain's CDR3 is CASSKSSGRSSYEQYF. The CDR3 bases are TGTGCCAGCAGCAAATCTTCCGGGAGGAGCTCCTACGAGCAGTACTTC.

This sequence joins TRBV10-1 and TRBJ1-1; 8 nucleotides match TRBD1. The CDR3 loop spans 16 amino acids. V dropped 3 bases and J dropped 5; count of bases not matched to a gene: 11. Per germline, CDR1 WNHNN and CDR2 SYGVQD (reference sequence). CDR3 sequence (DNA): TGCGCCAGCAGTGAAGGTCATTCAGGGGGCTTTACTGAAGCTTTCTTT. Protein sequence: CASSEGHSGGFTEAFF.

This chain uses TRBV6-6 with TRBJ1-2; D possibly corresponds to TRBD1 (6 bases). The germline V and J ends were trimmed by 0 bases and 5 bases, with 13 bases remaining between them. The germline CDR1 and CDR2 sequences are MNHNY and SVGAGI (reference sequence). The CDR3 length is 15 residues. CDR3 region: CASSYSGGGLYGYTF. The CDR3 DNA sequence: TGTGCCAGCAGTTACTCGGGAGGGGGTTTGTATGGCTACACCTTC.

The V gene is TRBV19, the J gene TRBJ2-1; 8 positions match TRBD1. Germline CDR1 reads LNHDA; CDR2 reads SQIVND (reference sequence). With V trimmed by 10 bases and J by 4 bases, 9 bases remained unmatched. This CDR3 spans 14 amino acids. The CDR3 reads CATSDRDTYNEQFF. The CDR3 DNA follows: TGTGCCACTTCGGACAGGGATACTTACAATGAGCAGTTCTTC.

This clone was counted a few times. V and J are TRBV19 and TRBJ2-7; TRBD2 matches at 12 bases. CDR1 and CDR2 from the germline V gene are LNHDA and SQIVND (reference sequence). J lost 2 bases, V lost 5 bases, and 4 bases had no gene match. The length of the CDR3 is 15 residues. This CDR3 reads CASSPLAGGAYEQYF. The DNA of the CDR3 is TGTGCCAGTAGTCCCCTAGCGGGAGGGGCCTACGAGCAGTACTTC.

This chain joins TRBV7-2 and TRBJ2-7; maybe TRBD2 (6 bases). CDR1 is SGHTA and CDR2 is FQGNSA in the germline V gene. The V end lost 6 bases, the J end lost 2 bases, and 8 bases lay between the germline ends. The CDR3 is made up of 12 amino acids. The CDR3 loop is CASRRDTYEQYF. CDR3 coding DNA: TGTGCCAGCAGGCGGGATACCTACGAGCAGTACTTC.

J is TRBJ1-2 and V is TRBV6-5; 8 bases fit TRBD1. CDR1 is MNHEY and CDR2 is SVGAGI in the germline V gene. This CDR3 comprises 12 residues. The J segment lost 11 bases and the V segment lost 10 bases, leaving 12 bases of the junction unmatched. The CDR3, as DNA: TGTGCCACCGCCAGGACAGGGCGTTTTTACACCTTC. Residues: CATARTGRFYTF.

The chain carries TRBV30 and TRBJ2-3, with 7 positions matching TRBD1. CDR1 and CDR2 (germline): GTSNPN, SVGIG (reference sequence). The CDR3 runs to 11 residues. V gave up 5 bases and J gave up 6 bases; unmatched junction bases: 2. CDR3 sequence reads: CAWFRGDTQYF. CDR3 DNA sequence: TGTGCCTGGTTCAGGGGGGATACGCAGTATTTT.

The rearrangement links TRBV2 to TRBJ1-6; perhaps TRBD1 as D (6 bases). Germline assignment: CDR1 SNHLY and CDR2 FYNNEI. V lost 1 base, J lost 4 bases, and 20 bases lay in between. This CDR3 comprises 19 residues. The CDR3 sequence: CASSEEADSIPVYNSPLHF. DNA for the CDR3: TGTGCCAGCAGTGAAGAGGCGGACAGCATTCCGGTTTATAATTCACCCCTCCACTTT.

The rearrangement links TRBV2 to TRBJ1-2; 7 bases match TRBD1. Trimming at V came to 5 bases and at J to 8 bases, leaving 5 bases not matched to a gene. Germline V gene data show CDR1 as SNHLY and CDR2 as FYNNEI. The CDR3 runs 12 residues. The CDR3 nucleotides read TGTGCCAGCAGTACCCGACAGGGAGGCTACACCTTC. Encoded protein: CASSTRQGGYTF. Filled out from reference TRBV2 and TRBJ1-2, the complete variable domain reads EPEVTQTPSHQVTQMGQEVILRCVPISNHLYFYWYRQILGQKVEFLVSFYNNEISEKSEIFDDQFSVERPDGSNFTLKIRSTKLEDSAMYFCASSTRQGGYTFGSGTRLTVV.

CDR3 region: CASSQVYSSYNSPLHF. CDR3 nucleotides: TGCGCCAGCAGCCAAGTATACTCCTCCTATAATTCACCCCTCCACTTT. The V and J genes are TRBV4-1 and TRBJ1-6; D ambiguous. V dropped 1 base and J dropped 0 bases, with 7 bases sitting between them. CDR3 length: 16 amino acids. CDR1 and CDR2 (germline): MGHRA, YSYEKL.

The J gene is TRBJ1-2, the V gene TRBV7-9, with D hard to call. The length of the CDR3 is 13 residues. CDR1 and CDR2 (germline): SEHNR, FQNEAQ (reference sequence). With 1 base removed from V and 7 bases from J, the gap between germline ends came to 10 bases. CDR3 DNA: TGTGCCAGCAGCTTAGGTACATTTGGTGGCTACACCTTC. It translates to CASSLGTFGGYTF.

This chain links TRBV5-4 with TRBJ2-4; TRBD2 is a possible D gene (5 bases). CDR1 is SGHNT and CDR2 is YYREEE in the germline V gene (reference sequence). Trimming removed 0 bases from V and 1 base from J, with 8 bases in between. This CDR3 region has 15 residues. DNA for the CDR3: TGTGCCAGCAGCTTGGGAGCGGATGCCAAAAACATTCAGTACTTC. It specifies CASSLGADAKNIQYF.

The gene calls are TRBV19 and TRBJ1-5, with 8 positions matching TRBD1. V was clipped by 3 bases and J by 10 bases; unmatched bases: 14. Germline assignment: CDR1 LNHDA and CDR2 SQIVND (reference sequence). This CDR3 contains 16 residues. The CDR3 sequence is CASSISGAGGLQPQHF. CDR3 DNA sequence: TGTGCCAGTAGTATCAGTGGGGCAGGGGGCCTCCAACCCCAGCATTTT. Based on the CDR3 plus reference TRBV19 and TRBJ1-5, the full variable domain is DGGITQSPKYLFRKEGQNVTLSCEQNLNHDAMYWYRQDPGQGLRLIYYSQIVNDFQKGDIAEGYSVSREKKESFPLTVTSAQKNPTAFYLCASSISGAGGLQPQHFGDGTRLSIL.

This chain connects TRBV4-1 to TRBJ1-2, with a weak D call TRBD1 (5 bases). Trimming left V 3 bases short and J 8 bases short, with 13 bases between. Germline-derived CDR1 and CDR2 are MGHRA and YSYEKL. This CDR3 region has 13 residues. The CDR3: CASSQGLNWGYTF. In DNA, the CDR3 is TGCGCCAGCAGCCAGGGACTGAACTGGGGCTACACCTTC.

The chain joins TRBV6-4 to TRBJ2-5, with 13 bases aligning to TRBD2. Germline CDR1 and CDR2: MRHNA and SNTAGT. Trimming at V came to 0 bases and at J to 2 bases, leaving 9 bases not matched to a gene. The CDR3 sequence is 19 residues long. The CDR3 region has the DNA TGTGCCAGCAGTGACTCGTTACTAGCGGGGGGGCCTTGGCAAGAGACCCAGTACTTC. Residues: CASSDSLLAGGPWQETQYF.

This clone occurred once. This rearrangement joins TRBV14 to TRBJ2-3, with 10 bases that match TRBD2. Per germline, CDR1 SGHDN and CDR2 FVKESK. CDR3 length equals 16 residues. Germline trimming cut 4 bases from V and 4 bases from J; bases unmatched to any gene: 8. CDR3 nucleotide sequence: TGTGCCAGCAGCCCCATAGCGGGAGGATGGGCAGATACGCAGTATTTT. Residues: CASSPIAGGWADTQYF.

This chain uses TRBV5-1 with TRBJ2-5; no clear D gene. The V end lost 1 base, the J end lost 2 bases, and 3 bases lay between the germline ends. This CDR3 region has 12 residues. CDR1 and CDR2 (germline): SGHRS, YFSETQ. Here the CDR3 DNA reads TGCGCCAGCAGCTTGCATCAAGAGACCCAGTACTTC. Protein sequence: CASSLHQETQYF. The whole variable domain, filled in from reference TRBV5-1 and TRBJ2-5, reads KAGVTQTPRYLIKTRGQQVTLSCSPISGHRSVSWYQQTPGQGLQFLFEYFSETQRNKGNFPGRFSGRQFSNSRSEMNVSTLELGDSALYLCASSLHQETQYFGPGTRLLVL.

The rearrangement links TRBV27 to TRBJ1-1, with D perhaps TRBD1 (5 bases). CDR3 length equals 15 residues. Germline values: CDR1 MNHEY, CDR2 SMNVEV (reference sequence). Trimming pared 3 bases from V and 1 base from J, leaving 12 bases between. CDR3 sequence: CASSFQGKANTEAFF. CDR3 nucleotide sequence: TGTGCCAGCAGTTTCCAGGGAAAAGCGAACACTGAAGCTTTCTTT.

The chain recombines TRBV30 with TRBJ1-4; D is undetermined. This CDR3 region has 15 residues. The V end lost 5 bases, the J end lost 7 bases, and 20 bases lay between the germline ends. CDR1 GTSNPN and CDR2 SVGIG come from the germline V gene (reference sequence). The CDR3 region is CAWGPPGDEGEKLFF. CDR3 nucleotides: TGTGCCTGGGGGCCCCCCGGGGATGAGGGTGAAAAACTGTTTTTT.